This paragraph reports one T cell receptor beta chain. This clonotype was counted between two and nine times. No antigen is known for it. No base quality values were provided; no much bigger clone lies one nucleotide off. The library was built by means of PCR. The instrument was an Illumina HiSeq 2500. TCR libraries were prepared with molecular barcoding, using unique molecular identifiers to normalize TCRbeta repertoire quantification. TCRdb cleaned the public reads at Q25 with fastp, built clones with MiXCR and kept in-frame beta chains. Identical CDR3 protein sequences are pooled into one entry, listed with their most common genes and DNA. Recorded for this sample are some 290,000 distinct CDR3 sequences; around 9.6% of them occurred a single time. The ten largest clonotypes hold around 10% of the sample. The data were obtained in a study of T-cell reconstitution after alpha-beta-depleted transplantation in children listed by TCRdb under 2016. About the investigation overall: Using TCR repertoire profiling, the study quantitatively followed how T-cell immune reconstitution unfolded in children after TCRalphabeta/CD19-depleted allogeneic hematopoietic cell transplantation.

The germline V gene encodes CDR1 ENHRY and CDR2 SYGVKD. The CDR3 runs 13 amino acids, cysteine and phenylalanine included. Only the CDR3 DNA is retained, 39 bases long and in frame from the first base. The germline ends are 15 bases apart after V is trimmed by 8 bases and J by 5 bases. Recombination joined TRBV10-3 with TRBJ1-1, with the D gene not confidently named. The receptor comes from a human donor who donated a stem cell graft to a child with SCID. The sample was PBMCs from the stem cell graft donor, taken from the stem cell graft. The CDR3 reads as follows: CAICDKGWTEAFF. DNA sequence: TGTGCCATCTGCGATAAGGGTTGGACTGAAGCTTTCTTT.